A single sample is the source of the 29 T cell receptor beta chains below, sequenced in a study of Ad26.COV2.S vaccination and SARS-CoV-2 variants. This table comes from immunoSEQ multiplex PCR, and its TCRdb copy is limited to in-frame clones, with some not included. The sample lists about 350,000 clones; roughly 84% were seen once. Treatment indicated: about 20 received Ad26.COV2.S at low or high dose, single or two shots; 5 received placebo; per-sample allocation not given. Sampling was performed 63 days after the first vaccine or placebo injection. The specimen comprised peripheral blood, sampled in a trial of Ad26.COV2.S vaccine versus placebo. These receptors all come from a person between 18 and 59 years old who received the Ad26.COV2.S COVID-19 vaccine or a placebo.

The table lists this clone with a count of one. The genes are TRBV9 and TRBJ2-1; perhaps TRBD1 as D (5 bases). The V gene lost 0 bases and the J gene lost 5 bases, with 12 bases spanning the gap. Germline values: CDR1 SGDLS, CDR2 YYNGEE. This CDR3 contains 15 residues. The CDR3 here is CASSVGQGIDNEQFF. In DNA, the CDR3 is TGTGCCAGCAGCGTAGGGCAGGGTATTGACAATGAGCAGTTCTTC.

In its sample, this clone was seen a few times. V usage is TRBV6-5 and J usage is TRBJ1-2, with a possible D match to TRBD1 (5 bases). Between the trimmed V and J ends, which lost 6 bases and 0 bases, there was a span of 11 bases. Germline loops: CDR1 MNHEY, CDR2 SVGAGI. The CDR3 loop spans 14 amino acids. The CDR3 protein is CASRSSTANYGYTF. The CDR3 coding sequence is TGTGCCAGCAGATCCTCGACAGCTAACTATGGCTACACCTTC.

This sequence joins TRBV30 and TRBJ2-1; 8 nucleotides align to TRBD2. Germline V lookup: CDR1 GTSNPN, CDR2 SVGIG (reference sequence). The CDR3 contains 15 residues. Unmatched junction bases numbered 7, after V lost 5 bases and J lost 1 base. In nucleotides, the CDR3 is TGTGCCTGGGAGGGGGAGCGGGGGTCCTACAATGAGCAGTTCTTC. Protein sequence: CAWEGERGSYNEQFF.

The CDR3 DNA reads as TGTGCCAGTTCCTTTGGGGCCAACGTCCTGACTTTC. Translating it yields CASSFGANVLTF. The gene calls are TRBV2 and TRBJ2-6; D gene unclear. V lost 9 bases, J lost 3 bases, and 6 bases lay in between. Germline lookup yields CDR1 SNHLY and CDR2 FYNNEI. This CDR3 is built from 12 residues.

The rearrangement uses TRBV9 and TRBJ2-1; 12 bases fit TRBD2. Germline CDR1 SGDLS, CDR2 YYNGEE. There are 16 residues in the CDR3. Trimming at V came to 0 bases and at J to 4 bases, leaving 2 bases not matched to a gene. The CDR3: CASSVASGRAYNEQFF. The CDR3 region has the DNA TGTGCCAGCAGCGTAGCTAGCGGGAGGGCTTACAATGAGCAGTTCTTC.

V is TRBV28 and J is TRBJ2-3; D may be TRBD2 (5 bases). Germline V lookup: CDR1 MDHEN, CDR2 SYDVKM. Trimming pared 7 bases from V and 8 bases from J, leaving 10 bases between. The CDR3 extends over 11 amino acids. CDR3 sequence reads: CASKTGITQYF. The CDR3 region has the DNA TGTGCCAGCAAGACGGGAATTACGCAGTATTTT.

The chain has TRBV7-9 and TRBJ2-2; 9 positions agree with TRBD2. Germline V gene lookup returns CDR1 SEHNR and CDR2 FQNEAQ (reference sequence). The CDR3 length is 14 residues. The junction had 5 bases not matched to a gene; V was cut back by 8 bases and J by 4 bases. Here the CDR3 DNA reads TGTGCCAGCCTGCGGGGGGGCCTCACCGGGGAGCTGTTTTTT. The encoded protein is CASLRGGLTGELFF. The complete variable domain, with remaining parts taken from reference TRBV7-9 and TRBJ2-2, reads DTGVSQNPRHKITKRGQNVTFRCDPISEHNRLYWYRQTLGQGPEFLTYFQNEAQLEKSRLLSDRFSAERPKGSFSTLEIQRTEQGDSAMYLCASLRGGLTGELFFGEGSRLTVL.

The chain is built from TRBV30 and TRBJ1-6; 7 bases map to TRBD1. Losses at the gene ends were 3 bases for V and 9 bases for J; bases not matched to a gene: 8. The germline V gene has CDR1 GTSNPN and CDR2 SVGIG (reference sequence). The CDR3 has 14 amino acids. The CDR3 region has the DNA TGTGCCTGGAGATGGGGGGCAGGGGGTTCACCCCTCCACTTT. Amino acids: CAWRWGAGGSPLHF.

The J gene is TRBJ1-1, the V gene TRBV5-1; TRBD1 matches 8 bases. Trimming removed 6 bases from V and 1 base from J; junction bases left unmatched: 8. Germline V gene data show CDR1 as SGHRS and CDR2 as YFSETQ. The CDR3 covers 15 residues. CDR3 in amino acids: CASTLGQGGNTEAFF. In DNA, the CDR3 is TGCGCCAGCACCCTTGGACAGGGAGGGAACACTGAAGCTTTCTTT.

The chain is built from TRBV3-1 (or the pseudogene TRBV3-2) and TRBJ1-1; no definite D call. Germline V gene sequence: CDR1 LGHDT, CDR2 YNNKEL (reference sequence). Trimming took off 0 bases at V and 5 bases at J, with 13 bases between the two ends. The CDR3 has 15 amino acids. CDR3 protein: CASSQEYGYLTEAFF. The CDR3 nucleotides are TGTGCCAGCAGCCAAGAATACGGGTACCTAACTGAAGCTTTCTTT.

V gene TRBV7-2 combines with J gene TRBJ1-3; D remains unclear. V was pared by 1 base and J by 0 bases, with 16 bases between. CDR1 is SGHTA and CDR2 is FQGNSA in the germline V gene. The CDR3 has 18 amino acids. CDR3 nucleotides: TGTGCCAGCAGCTTAGTGGGGAATACAGTGAACTCTGGAAACACCATATATTTT. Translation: CASSLVGNTVNSGNTIYF.

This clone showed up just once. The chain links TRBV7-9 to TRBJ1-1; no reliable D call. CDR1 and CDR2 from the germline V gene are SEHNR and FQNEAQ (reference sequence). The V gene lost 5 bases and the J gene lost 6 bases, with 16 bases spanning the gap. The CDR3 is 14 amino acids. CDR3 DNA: TGTGCCAGCAGCCACGAATTTGGCGGGGCTGAAGCTTTCTTT. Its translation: CASSHEFGGAEAFF.

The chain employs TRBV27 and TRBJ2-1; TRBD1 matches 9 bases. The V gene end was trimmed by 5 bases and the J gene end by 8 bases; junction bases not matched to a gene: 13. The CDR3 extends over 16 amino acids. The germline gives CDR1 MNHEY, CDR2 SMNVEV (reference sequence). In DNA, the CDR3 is TGTGCCAGCAGTCCTACCCCCGGGACAGGGATGTATGAGCAGTTCTTC. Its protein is CASSPTPGTGMYEQFF.

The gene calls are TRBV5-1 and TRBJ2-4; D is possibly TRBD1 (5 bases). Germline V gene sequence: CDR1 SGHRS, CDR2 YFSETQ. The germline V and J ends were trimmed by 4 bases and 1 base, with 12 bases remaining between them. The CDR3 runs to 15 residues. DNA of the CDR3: TGCGCCAGCAGCCTCCCAGGGTCGGCCAAAAACATTCAGTACTTC. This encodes CASSLPGSAKNIQYF.

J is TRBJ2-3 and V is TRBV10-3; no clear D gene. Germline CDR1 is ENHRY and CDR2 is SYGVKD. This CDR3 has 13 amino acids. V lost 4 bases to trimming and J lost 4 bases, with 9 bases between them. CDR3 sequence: CAISVRVSDTQYF. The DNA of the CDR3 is TGTGCCATCAGTGTGAGAGTGTCAGATACGCAGTATTTT.

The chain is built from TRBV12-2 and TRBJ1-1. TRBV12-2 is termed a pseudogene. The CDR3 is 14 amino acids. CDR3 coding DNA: TGTGCAAGTCGCTTAAAGAAGATGAACACTGAAGCTTTCTTT. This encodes CASRLKKMNTEAFF.

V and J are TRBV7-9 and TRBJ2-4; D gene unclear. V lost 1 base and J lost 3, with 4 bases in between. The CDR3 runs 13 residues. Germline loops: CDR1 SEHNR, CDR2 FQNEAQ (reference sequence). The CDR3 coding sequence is TGTGCCAGCAGCTTAGACAGCAAAAACATTCAGTACTTC. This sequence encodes CASSLDSKNIQYF.

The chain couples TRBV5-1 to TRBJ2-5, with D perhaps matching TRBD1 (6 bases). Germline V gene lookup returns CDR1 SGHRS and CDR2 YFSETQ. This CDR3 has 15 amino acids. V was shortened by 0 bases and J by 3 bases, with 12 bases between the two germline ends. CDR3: CASSLGTAKEETQYF. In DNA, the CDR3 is TGCGCCAGCAGCTTGGGGACAGCTAAGGAAGAGACCCAGTACTTC.

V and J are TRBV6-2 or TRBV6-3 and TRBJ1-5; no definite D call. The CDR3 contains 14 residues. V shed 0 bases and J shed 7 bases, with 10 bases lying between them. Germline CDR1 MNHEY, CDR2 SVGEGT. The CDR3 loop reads CASSYSVGSQPQHF. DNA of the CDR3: TGTGCCAGCAGTTACTCGGTAGGGAGCCAGCCCCAGCATTTT.

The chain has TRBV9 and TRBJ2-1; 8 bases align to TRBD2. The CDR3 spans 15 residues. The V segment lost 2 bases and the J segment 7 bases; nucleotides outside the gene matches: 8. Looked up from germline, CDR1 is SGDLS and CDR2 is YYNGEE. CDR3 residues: CASSVEGLVGNEQFF. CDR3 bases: TGTGCCAGCAGCGTTGAGGGACTAGTAGGAAATGAGCAGTTCTTC. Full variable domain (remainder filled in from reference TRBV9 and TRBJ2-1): DSGVTQTPKHLITATGQRVTLRCSPRSGDLSVYWYQQSLDQGLQFLIQYYNGEERAKGNILERFSAQQFPDLHSELNLSSLELGDSALYFCASSVEGLVGNEQFFGPGTRLTVL.

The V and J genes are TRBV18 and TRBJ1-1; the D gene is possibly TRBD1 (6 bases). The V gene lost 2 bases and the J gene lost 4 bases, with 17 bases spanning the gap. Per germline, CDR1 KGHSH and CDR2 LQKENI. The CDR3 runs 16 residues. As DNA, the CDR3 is TGTGCCAGCTCACCAAATTCGGGGGCGCTTGGCACTGAAGCTTTCTTT. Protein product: CASSPNSGALGTEAFF. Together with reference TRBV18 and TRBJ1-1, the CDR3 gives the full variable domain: NAGVMQNPRHLVRRRGQEARLRCSPMKGHSHVYWYRQLPEEGLKFMVYLQKENIIDESGMPKERFSAEFPKEGPSILRIQQVVRGDSAAYFCASSPNSGALGTEAFFGQGTRLTVV.

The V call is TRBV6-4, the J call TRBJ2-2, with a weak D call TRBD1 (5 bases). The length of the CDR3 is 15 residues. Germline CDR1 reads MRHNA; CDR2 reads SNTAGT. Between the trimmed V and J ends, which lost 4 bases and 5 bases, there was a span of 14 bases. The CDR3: CASSASSGPTGELFF. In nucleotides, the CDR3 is TGTGCCAGCAGTGCGTCCTCAGGGCCGACCGGGGAGCTGTTTTTT.

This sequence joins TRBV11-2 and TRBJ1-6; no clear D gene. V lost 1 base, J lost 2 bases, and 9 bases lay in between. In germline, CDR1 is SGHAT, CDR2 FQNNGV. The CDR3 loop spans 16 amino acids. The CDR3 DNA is TGTGCCAGCAGCTTAGCGGCGACTGCCTATAATTCACCCCTCCACTTT. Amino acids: CASSLAATAYNSPLHF.

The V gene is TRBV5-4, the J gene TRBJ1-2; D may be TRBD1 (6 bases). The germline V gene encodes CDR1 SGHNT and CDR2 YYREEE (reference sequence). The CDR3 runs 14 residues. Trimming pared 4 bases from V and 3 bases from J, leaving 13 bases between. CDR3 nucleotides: TGTGCCAGCAGCCCTGGGGGGGGCTACTATGGCTACACCTTC. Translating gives CASSPGGGYYGYTF. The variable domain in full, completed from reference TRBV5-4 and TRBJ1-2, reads ETGVTQSPTHLIKTRGQQVTLRCSSQSGHNTVSWYQQALGQGPQFIFQYYREEENGRGNFPPRFSGLQFPNYSSELNVNALELDDSALYLCASSPGGGYYGYTFGSGTRLTVV.

Here the CDR3 reads CARSLARDRVSALWEQYF. The CDR3 DNA is TGTGCCAGAAGCTTGGCCCGGGACAGGGTATCGGCCCTATGGGAGCAGTACTTC. The gene calls are TRBV5-3 and TRBJ2-7, with 9 bases that match TRBD1. TRBV5-3 counts as an open reading frame of uncertain function. CDR3 length: 18 residues. The trim removed 0 bases at V and 7 bases at J, leaving 17 bases unmatched.

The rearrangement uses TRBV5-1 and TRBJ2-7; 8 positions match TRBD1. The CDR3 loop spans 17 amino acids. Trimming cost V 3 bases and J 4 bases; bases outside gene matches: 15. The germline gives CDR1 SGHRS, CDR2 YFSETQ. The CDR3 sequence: CASSSGQGSQGGYEQYF. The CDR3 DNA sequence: TGCGCCAGCAGCTCAGGACAGGGTAGTCAGGGTGGTTACGAGCAGTACTTC. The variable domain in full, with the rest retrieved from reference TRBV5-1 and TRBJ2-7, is KAGVTQTPRYLIKTRGQQVTLSCSPISGHRSVSWYQQTPGQGLQFLFEYFSETQRNKGNFPGRFSGRQFSNSRSEMNVSTLELGDSALYLCASSSGQGSQGGYEQYFGPGTRLTVT.

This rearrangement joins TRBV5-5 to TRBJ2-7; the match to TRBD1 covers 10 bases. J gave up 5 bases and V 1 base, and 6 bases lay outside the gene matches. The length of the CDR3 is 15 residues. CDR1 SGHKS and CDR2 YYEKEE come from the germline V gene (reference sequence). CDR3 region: CASSLRSGQGHEQYF. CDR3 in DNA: TGTGCCAGCAGCTTGCGCTCGGGACAGGGGCACGAGCAGTACTTC.

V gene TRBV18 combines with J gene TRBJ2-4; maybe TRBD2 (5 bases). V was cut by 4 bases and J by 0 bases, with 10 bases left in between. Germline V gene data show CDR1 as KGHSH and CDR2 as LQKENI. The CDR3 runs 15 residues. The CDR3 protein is CASSRSGIAKNIQYF. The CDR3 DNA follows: TGTGCCAGCTCACGTTCGGGGATAGCCAAAAACATTCAGTACTTC.

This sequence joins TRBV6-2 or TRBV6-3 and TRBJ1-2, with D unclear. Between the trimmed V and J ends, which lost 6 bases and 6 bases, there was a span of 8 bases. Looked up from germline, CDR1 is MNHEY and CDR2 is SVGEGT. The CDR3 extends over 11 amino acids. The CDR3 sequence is CASSPLHGYTF. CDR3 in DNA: TGTGCCAGCAGCCCCCTCCATGGCTACACCTTC.